Each of the 26 T cell receptor beta chains below was sequenced from the same sample in a study of cytomegalovirus exposure and HLA in healthy donors. Primers for the PCR totalled 60 Vbeta and 13 Jbeta. Clones were sequenced by immunoSEQ multiplex PCR, and TCRdb holds only the in-frame ones, with some missing. The sample has roughly 120,000 clones, roughly 80% seen once. What was sequenced was PBMCs. The receptor set was obtained from a woman in her 30s in good health and CMV-seropositive.

This clone appeared a single time. The chain joins TRBV7-2 to TRBJ2-3; 10 bases align to TRBD2. The CDR3 totals 16 residues. After removal of 6 bases from V and 7 bases from J, the junction contained 13 bases not matched to a gene. CDR1 SGHTA and CDR2 FQGNSA come from the germline V gene. The CDR3 is CASSYRGLADVNTQYF. As DNA, the CDR3 is TGTGCCAGCAGTTACCGAGGACTAGCGGATGTAAATACGCAGTATTTT.

The V and J genes are TRBV5-6 and TRBJ2-7; TRBD2 might be the D (6 bases). Trimming shortened V by 7 bases and J by 2 bases, and 19 bases separated the two germline ends. CDR3 length: 15 amino acids. From germline, CDR1 is SGHDT and CDR2 YYEEEE. The CDR3 DNA reads TGTGCCAGCGCCCGTGGTGTCGCTAGCGCCTACGAGCAGTACTTC. Protein sequence: CASARGVASAYEQYF.

This chain links TRBV18 with TRBJ2-5; possibly TRBD2 for D (7 bases). Trimming took off 0 bases at V and 5 bases at J, with 16 bases between the two ends. The CDR3 is 16 amino acids. Germline CDR1 is KGHSH and CDR2 is LQKENI. This CDR3 reads CASSPPKLGGGETQYF. The CDR3 DNA reads as TGTGCCAGCTCACCACCGAAGCTTGGGGGGGGCGAGACCCAGTACTTC.

The chain employs TRBV5-1 and TRBJ1-3, with no clear D. Trimming pared 2 bases from V and 2 bases from J, leaving 14 bases between. The CDR3 has 16 amino acids. Germline V gives CDR1 SGHRS, CDR2 YFSETQ. CDR3 loop: CASSFAGGSAGNTIYF. CDR3 in DNA: TGCGCCAGCAGCTTCGCGGGAGGGTCTGCTGGAAACACCATATATTTT.

This clone occurred once. Its ends do not fully match the called genes, so a read error is possible. V usage is TRBV7-2 and J usage is TRBJ2-7, with D perhaps TRBD2 (5 bases). CDR1 is SGHTA and CDR2 is FQGNSA in the germline V gene. The length of the CDR3 is 12 residues. CDR3 region: CASSLSPWEQCF. DNA of the CDR3: TGTGCCAGCAGCTTAAGTCCCTGGGAGCAGTGCTTC.

The V gene is TRBV28, the J gene TRBJ2-2; possible D gene TRBD1, 5 bases. Germline CDR1 reads MDHEN; CDR2 reads SYDVKM. This CDR3 has 15 residues. The germline V and J ends were trimmed by 6 bases and 3 bases, with 14 bases remaining between them. CDR3 bases: TGTGCCAGCAGCGTCCTCCAGGGTTACACCGGGGAGCTGTTTTTT. This encodes CASSVLQGYTGELFF.

This chain joins TRBV13 and TRBJ2-3; D is possibly TRBD2 (5 bases). Germline lookup yields CDR1 PRHDT and CDR2 FYEKMQ (reference sequence). There are 15 residues in the CDR3. V was shortened by 1 base and J by 3 bases, with 11 bases between the two germline ends. CDR3 in DNA: TGTGCCAGCAGCTTAGCGGGAATGGGGACAGATACGCAGTATTTT. Translation: CASSLAGMGTDTQYF.

Note on this clone: Other DNA sequences in the same sample also yield this CDR3. The chain recombines TRBV4-1 with TRBJ2-7, with 9 bases aligning to TRBD2. Trimming cost V 1 base and J 4 bases; bases outside gene matches: 8. CDR1 and CDR2 (germline): MGHRA, YSYEKL. CDR3 length: 16 amino acids. The CDR3 nucleotides are TGCGCCAGCAGCCAAGTTTGGAGTAGCGGGGGTTACGAGCAGTACTTC. It yields the protein CASSQVWSSGGYEQYF.

J is TRBJ1-1 and V is TRBV19, with 9 bases lining up with TRBD1. The V and J ends lost 5 bases and 3 bases, in that order; junction bases with no gene match: 7. Germline V gene data show CDR1 as LNHDA and CDR2 as SQIVND (reference sequence). The CDR3 runs to 15 residues. The DNA for the CDR3 is TGTGCCAGTAGTCCCATCGGGACAGGGTACACTGAAGCTTTCTTT. Protein product: CASSPIGTGYTEAFF.

This chain links TRBV6-1 with TRBJ2-5, with TRBD1 as a possible D gene (6 bases). TRBJ2-7 explains the end of the DNA better; the J call may be wrong. CDR1 is MNHNS, CDR2 SASEGT, per germline. There are 14 residues in the CDR3. The CDR3 DNA reads TGTGCCAGCAGTGAGGGGGCTCCCGGATACGAGCAGTACTTC. This translates into CASSEGAPGYEQYF.

This chain joins TRBV4-3 and TRBJ2-2; TRBD2 matches at 10 bases. The CDR3 loop spans 16 amino acids. V was pared by 0 bases and J by 5 bases, with 3 bases of the junction left unmatched. From germline, CDR1 is LGHNA and CDR2 YSLEER. The CDR3 loop is CASSQESGGATGELFF. In DNA, the CDR3 is TGCGCCAGCAGCCAAGAAAGCGGGGGGGCTACCGGGGAGCTGTTTTTT.

The rearrangement joins TRBV5-1 to TRBJ2-5, with TRBD2 matching 12 bases. The CDR3 length is 16 residues. Germline V gives CDR1 SGHRS, CDR2 YFSETQ. The V and J ends lost 4 bases and 4 bases, in that order; junction bases with no gene match: 8. The CDR3 is CASSPTSGGSVETQYF. The CDR3 DNA reads as TGCGCCAGCAGCCCTACTAGCGGGGGGTCGGTAGAGACCCAGTACTTC.

V usage is TRBV5-1 and J usage is TRBJ2-3, with no clear D. V was clipped by 8 bases and J by 3 bases, with 19 bases between them. Germline V lookup: CDR1 SGHRS, CDR2 YFSETQ. CDR3 length: 15 residues. The CDR3 here is CASSTSGSGTDTQYF. The CDR3, as DNA: TGCGCCAGTTCCACCTCCGGTTCGGGTACAGATACGCAGTATTTT. Based on the CDR3 plus reference TRBV5-1 and TRBJ2-3, the full variable domain is KAGVTQTPRYLIKTRGQQVTLSCSPISGHRSVSWYQQTPGQGLQFLFEYFSETQRNKGNFPGRFSGRQFSNSRSEMNVSTLELGDSALYLCASSTSGSGTDTQYFGPGTRLTVL.

By proportion, this clone is medium-sized (0.01 to 0.1%). The chain is built from TRBV6-6 and TRBJ1-4; D might be TRBD1 (6 bases). Trimming took off 0 bases at V and 13 bases at J, with 12 bases between the two ends. From germline, CDR1 is MNHNY and CDR2 SVGAGI (reference sequence). This CDR3 is built from 13 residues. The DNA of the CDR3 is TGTGCCAGCAGTTACTCTGAGCAGGGGACACTGTTTTTT. Its translation: CASSYSEQGTLFF.

The genes are TRBV28 and TRBJ1-5; maybe TRBD1 (6 bases). The V end was cut by 2 bases, the J end by 4 bases, with 12 bases between. The length of the CDR3 is 15 residues. Germline V gives CDR1 MDHEN, CDR2 SYDVKM. The CDR3 is CASSLLNRDNQPQHF. Written as DNA, the CDR3 is TGTGCCAGCAGTTTACTTAACAGGGATAATCAGCCCCAGCATTTT.

DNA of the CDR3: TGTGCCAGCAGCTCTTCGTCCAGGGGGGAGCTGTTTTTT. It specifies CASSSSSRGELFF. The V and J genes are TRBV7-3 and TRBJ2-2, with D unclear. Trimming cost V 4 bases and J 8 bases, with 11 bases left between them. The germline CDR1 and CDR2 sequences are SGHTA and FQGTGA. This CDR3 region has 13 residues.

The gene calls are TRBV21-1 and TRBJ2-2; the table gives TRBD2 as D, unverified against the DNA. TRBV21-1 is a listed pseudogene. The CDR3 has 15 amino acids. CDR3 amino acids: CASDSSGTNTGELFF. CDR3 DNA: TGTGCCAGCGATAGTAGCGGGACGAACACCGGGGAGCTGTTTTTT.

In this sample, this clone turned up once. V and J are TRBV7-6 and TRBJ2-7, with 7 bases aligning to TRBD2. V lost 5 bases to trimming and J lost 7 bases; unmatched junction nucleotides: 5. The germline CDR1 and CDR2 sequences are SGHVS and FNYEAQ. The CDR3 has 12 residues. CDR3 bases: TGTGCCAGCAGCCAAAGGGAGGGAGAGCAGTACTTC. This codes for CASSQREGEQYF.

The J gene is TRBJ1-4, the V gene TRBV29-1, with TRBD1 matching 8 bases. J was trimmed by 5 bases and V by 7 bases; bases with no gene match: 6. This CDR3 region has 13 residues. The V gene's germline CDR1 is SQVTM and CDR2 ANQGSEA. In DNA, the CDR3 is TGCAGCGCTGGACAGGGAAGCAATGAAAAACTGTTTTTT. This encodes CSAGQGSNEKLFF.

This clone has only a few counts. This rearrangement joins TRBV19 to TRBJ2-2; TRBD1 might be the D (6 bases). The CDR3 loop spans 14 amino acids. V was pared by 8 bases and J by 2 bases, with 12 bases between. Germline V gene lookup returns CDR1 LNHDA and CDR2 SQIVND (reference sequence). CDR3 region: CASGDRPNTGELFF. In DNA, the CDR3 is TGTGCCAGTGGAGACAGGCCAAACACCGGGGAGCTGTTTTTT.

The rearrangement links TRBV29-1 to TRBJ1-4; D gene unclear. The CDR3 runs 12 residues. Germline V CDR1 and CDR2: SQVTM, ANQGSEA. The V gene lost 7 bases and the J gene lost 4 bases, with 10 bases spanning the gap. For the CDR3, the DNA is TGCAGCGCCGGAGTGGGTAATGAAAAACTGTTTTTT. It is translated as CSAGVGNEKLFF.

The chain recombines TRBV29-1 with TRBJ2-2; 9 bases align to TRBD2. The junction had 12 bases not matched to a gene; V was cut back by 2 bases and J by 5 bases. The CDR3 is 17 amino acids. Germline-derived CDR1 and CDR2 are SQVTM and ANQGSEA. The DNA of the CDR3 is TGCAGCGTTGAAAGGCGAAGAGCGGGGGGCCGGACCGGGGAGCTGTTTTTT. The encoded protein is CSVERRRAGGRTGELFF.

V gene TRBV7-6 combines with J gene TRBJ2-1; 7 bases match TRBD1. V was pared by 2 bases and J by 4 bases, with 8 bases of the junction left unmatched. The CDR3 spans 16 residues. Germline V gene sequence: CDR1 SGHVS, CDR2 FNYEAQ. The CDR3 nucleotides are TGTGCCAGCAGCTTACATGTTGGGACAGAATACAATGAGCAGTTCTTC. It translates to CASSLHVGTEYNEQFF.

The J gene is TRBJ2-2, the V gene TRBV27; TRBD1 matches 7 bases. Per the germline V gene, CDR1 is MNHEY and CDR2 is SMNVEV (reference sequence). The CDR3 runs to 14 residues. After removal of 7 bases from V and 10 bases from J, the junction contained 12 bases not matched to a gene. This chain's CDR3 is CASNRRGRREELFF. The CDR3 DNA follows: TGTGCCAGCAATCGAAGGGGGCGTCGGGAGGAGCTGTTTTTT.

CDR3 residues: CASSLDRGMAYGYTF. In nucleotides, the CDR3 is TGTGCCAGCAGCTTAGACAGGGGAATGGCCTATGGCTACACCTTC. V usage is TRBV7-2 and J usage is TRBJ1-2; 7 nucleotides align to TRBD1. Germline V CDR1 and CDR2: SGHTA, FQGNSA. There are 15 residues in the CDR3. The V gene end was trimmed by 1 base and the J gene end by 4 bases; junction bases not matched to a gene: 6.

The chain recombines TRBV10-3 with TRBJ2-2, with TRBD2 identical over 8 bases. Per the germline V gene, CDR1 is ENHRY and CDR2 is SYGVKD. The CDR3 length is 15 residues. The V and J ends lost 3 bases and 8 bases, in that order; junction bases with no gene match: 8. The CDR3 region is CAISDRGGVLGELFF. CDR3 bases: TGTGCCATCAGTGACCGGGGGGGCGTCCTGGGGGAGCTGTTTTTT.